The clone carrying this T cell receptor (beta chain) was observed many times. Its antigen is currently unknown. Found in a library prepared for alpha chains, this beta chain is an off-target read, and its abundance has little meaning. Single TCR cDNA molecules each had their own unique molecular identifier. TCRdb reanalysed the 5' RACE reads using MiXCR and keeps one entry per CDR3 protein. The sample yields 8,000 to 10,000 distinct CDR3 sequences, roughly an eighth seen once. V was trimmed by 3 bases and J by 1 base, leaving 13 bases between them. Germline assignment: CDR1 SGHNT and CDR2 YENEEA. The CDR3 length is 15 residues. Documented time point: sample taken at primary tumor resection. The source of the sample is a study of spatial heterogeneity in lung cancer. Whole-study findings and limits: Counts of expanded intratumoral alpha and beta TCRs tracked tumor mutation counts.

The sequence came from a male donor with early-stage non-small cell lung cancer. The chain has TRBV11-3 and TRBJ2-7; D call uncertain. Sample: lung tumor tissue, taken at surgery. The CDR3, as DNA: TGTGCCAGCAGCTTTGCGGACGGAACATCCTACGAGCAGTACTTC. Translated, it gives CASSFADGTSYEQYF.